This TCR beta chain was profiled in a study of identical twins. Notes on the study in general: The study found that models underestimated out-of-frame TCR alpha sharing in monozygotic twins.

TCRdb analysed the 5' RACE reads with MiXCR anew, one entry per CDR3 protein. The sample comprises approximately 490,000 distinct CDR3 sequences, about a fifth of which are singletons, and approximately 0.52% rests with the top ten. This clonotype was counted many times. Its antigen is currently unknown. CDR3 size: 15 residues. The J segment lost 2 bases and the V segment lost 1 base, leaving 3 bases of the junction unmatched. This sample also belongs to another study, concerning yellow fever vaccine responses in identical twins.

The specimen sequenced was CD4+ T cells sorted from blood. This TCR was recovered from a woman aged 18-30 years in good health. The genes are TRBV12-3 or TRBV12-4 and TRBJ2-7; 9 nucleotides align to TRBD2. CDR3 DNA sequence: TGTGCCAGCAGTTTAGAGCTAGCGGGGCCCTACGAGCAGTACTTC. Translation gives CASSLELAGPYEQYF.